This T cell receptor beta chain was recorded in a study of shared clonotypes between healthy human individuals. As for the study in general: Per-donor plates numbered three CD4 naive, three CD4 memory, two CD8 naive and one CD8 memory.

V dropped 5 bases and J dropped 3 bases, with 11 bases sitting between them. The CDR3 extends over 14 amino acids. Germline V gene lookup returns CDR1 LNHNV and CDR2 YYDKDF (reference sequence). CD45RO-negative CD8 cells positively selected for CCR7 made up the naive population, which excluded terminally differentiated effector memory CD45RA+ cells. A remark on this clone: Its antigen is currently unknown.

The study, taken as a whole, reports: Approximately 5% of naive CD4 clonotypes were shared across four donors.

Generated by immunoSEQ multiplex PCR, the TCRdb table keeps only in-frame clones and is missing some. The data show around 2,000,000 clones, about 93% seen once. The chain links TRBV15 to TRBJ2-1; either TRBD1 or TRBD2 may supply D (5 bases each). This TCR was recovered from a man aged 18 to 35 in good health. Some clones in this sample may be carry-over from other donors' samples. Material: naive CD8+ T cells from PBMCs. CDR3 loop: CATSPEDNYNEQFF. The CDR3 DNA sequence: TGTGCCACCAGCCCGGAGGACAACTACAATGAGCAGTTCTTC.